Listed below are T cell receptor beta chains from one sample, sequenced in a study of blood T cells in healthy people across ages. TCRdb recomputed calls from the 5' RACE reads with MiXCR, one row per CDR3 protein. In the table there are roughly 1.5 million distinct CDR3 sequences, approximately 42% of which are singletons. The sequenced material came from blood. Source of these receptors: a woman under 30 in good health. CDR3s leave out the opening cysteine and the closing phenylalanine or tryptophan.

TRBJ1-1 | TRBV6-4 | ASRGTGDSTEAF
TRBJ1-6 | TRBV19 | ASSTGNNSPLH
TRBJ2-1 | TRBV20-1 | SASETSGVSSYNEQF
TRBJ1-2 | TRBV4-1 | ASSQTQGAYYGYT
TRBJ1-5 | TRBV20-1 | SASRGRNSNQPQH
TRBJ2-5 | TRBV14 | ASSREQGVSETQY
TRBJ1-4 | TRBV14 | ASGPGSNEKLF
TRBJ1-4 | TRBV20-1 | SVRPGAFPNEKLF
TRBJ2-7 | TRBV2 | ASRLQGNRYNEQY
TRBJ2-1 | TRBV21-1 | TSATYEQF
TRBJ1-5 | TRBV21-1 | ASSKAGGLILPQH
TRBJ2-3 | TRBV9 | ASSVRGIAGAADTQY
TRBJ2-1 | TRBV12-3/TRBV12-4 | ASSPTGGNKEQF
TRBJ2-1 | TRBV7-2 | ASSQREVSYNEQF
TRBJ2-7 | TRBV7-8 | ASSVGSRGREQY
TRBJ2-7 | TRBV4-1 | ASSLPRRASSYNEQY
TRBJ1-5 | TRBV27 | ASTLTGGYSNQPQH
TRBJ1-2 | TRBV7-2 | ASSPKPAYGYT
TRBJ2-7 | TRBV20-1 | SARSRVGTHEQY
TRBJ2-5 | TRBV7-7 | ASSLATSRGRETQY